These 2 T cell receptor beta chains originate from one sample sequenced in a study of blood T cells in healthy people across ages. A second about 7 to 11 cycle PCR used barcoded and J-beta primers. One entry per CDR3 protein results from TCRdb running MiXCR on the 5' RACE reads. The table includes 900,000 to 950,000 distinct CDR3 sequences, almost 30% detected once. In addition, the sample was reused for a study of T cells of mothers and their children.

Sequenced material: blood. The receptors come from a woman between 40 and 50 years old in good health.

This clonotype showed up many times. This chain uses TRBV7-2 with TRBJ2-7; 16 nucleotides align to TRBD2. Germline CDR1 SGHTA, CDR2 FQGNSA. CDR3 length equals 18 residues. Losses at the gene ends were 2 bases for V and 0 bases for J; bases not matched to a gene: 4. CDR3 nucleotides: TGTGCCAGCAGCTTACCGGGACTAGCGGGGGGGAGCTCCTACGAGCAGTACTTC. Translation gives CASSLPGLAGGSSYEQYF.

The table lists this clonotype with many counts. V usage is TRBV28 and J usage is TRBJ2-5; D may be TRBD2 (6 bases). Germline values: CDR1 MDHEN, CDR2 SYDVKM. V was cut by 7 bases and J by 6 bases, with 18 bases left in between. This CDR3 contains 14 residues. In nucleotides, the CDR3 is TGTGCCAGCAACGAGGGCGGGGCCCATAAGACCCAGTACTTC. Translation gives CASNEGGAHKTQYF.